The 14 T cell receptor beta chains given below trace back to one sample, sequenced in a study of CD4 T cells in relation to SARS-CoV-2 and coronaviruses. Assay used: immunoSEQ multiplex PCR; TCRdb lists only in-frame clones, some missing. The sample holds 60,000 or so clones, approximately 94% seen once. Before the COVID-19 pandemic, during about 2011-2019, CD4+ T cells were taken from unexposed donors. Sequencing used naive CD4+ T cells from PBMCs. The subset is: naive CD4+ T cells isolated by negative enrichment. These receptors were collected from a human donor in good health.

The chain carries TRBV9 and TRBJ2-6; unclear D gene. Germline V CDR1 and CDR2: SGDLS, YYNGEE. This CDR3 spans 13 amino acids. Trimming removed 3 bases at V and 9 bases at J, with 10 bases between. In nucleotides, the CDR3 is TGTGCCAGCAGCGGAGATCCCCTCAACGTCCTGACTTTC. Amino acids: CASSGDPLNVLTF. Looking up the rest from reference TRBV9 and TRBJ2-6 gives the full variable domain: DSGVTQTPKHLITATGQRVTLRCSPRSGDLSVYWYQQSLDQGLQFLIQYYNGEERAKGNILERFSAQQFPDLHSELNLSSLELGDSALYFCASSGDPLNVLTFGAGSRLTVL.

This chain's CDR3 is CASSTIAGGPYNEQFF. The DNA for the CDR3 is TGTGCCAGCAGCACCATAGCGGGAGGTCCCTACAATGAGCAGTTCTTC. This sequence joins TRBV11-2 and TRBJ2-1; 10 positions agree with TRBD2. The germline V gene has CDR1 SGHAT and CDR2 FQNNGV. Trimming at V came to 5 bases and at J to 2 bases, leaving 6 bases not matched to a gene. This CDR3 has 16 amino acids.

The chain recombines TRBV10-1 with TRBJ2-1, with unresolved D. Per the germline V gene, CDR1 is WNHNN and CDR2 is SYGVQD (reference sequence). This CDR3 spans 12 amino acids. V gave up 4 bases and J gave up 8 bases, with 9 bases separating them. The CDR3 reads CASSVVSDEQFF. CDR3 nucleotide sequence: TGCGCCAGCAGTGTAGTGAGTGATGAGCAGTTCTTC.

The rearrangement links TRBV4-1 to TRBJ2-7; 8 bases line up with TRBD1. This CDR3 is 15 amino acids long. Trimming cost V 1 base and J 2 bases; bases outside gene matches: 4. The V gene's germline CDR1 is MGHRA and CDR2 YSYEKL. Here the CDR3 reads CASSQVLQGAYEQYF. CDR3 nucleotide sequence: TGCGCCAGCAGCCAAGTTCTACAGGGGGCCTACGAGCAGTACTTC.

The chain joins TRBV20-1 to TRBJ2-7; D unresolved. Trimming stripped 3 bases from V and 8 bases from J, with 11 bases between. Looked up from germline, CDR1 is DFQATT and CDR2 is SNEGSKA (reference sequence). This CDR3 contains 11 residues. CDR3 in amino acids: CSARGSAQQYF. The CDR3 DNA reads TGCAGTGCTAGGGGATCCGCGCAGCAGTACTTC.

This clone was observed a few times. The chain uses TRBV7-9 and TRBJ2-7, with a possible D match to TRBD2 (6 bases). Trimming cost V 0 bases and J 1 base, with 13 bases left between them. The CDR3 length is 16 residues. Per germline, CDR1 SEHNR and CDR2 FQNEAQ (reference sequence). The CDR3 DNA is TGTGCCAGCAGCTTAGCATCGGGGAGGCCGTCCTACGAGCAGTACTTC. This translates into CASSLASGRPSYEQYF.

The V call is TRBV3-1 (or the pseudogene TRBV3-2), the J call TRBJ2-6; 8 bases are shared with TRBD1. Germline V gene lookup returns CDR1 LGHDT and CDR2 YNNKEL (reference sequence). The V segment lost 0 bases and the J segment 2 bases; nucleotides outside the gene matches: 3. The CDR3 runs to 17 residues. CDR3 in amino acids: CASSQDTGGAGANVLTF. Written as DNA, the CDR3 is TGTGCCAGCAGCCAAGACACAGGGGGAGCTGGGGCCAACGTCCTGACTTTC.

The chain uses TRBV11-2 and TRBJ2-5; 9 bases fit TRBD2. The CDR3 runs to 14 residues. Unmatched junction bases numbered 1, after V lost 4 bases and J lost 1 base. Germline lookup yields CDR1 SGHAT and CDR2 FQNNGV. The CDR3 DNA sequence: TGTGCCAGCAGCTGGGGACTAGCCCAAGAGACCCAGTACTTC. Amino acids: CASSWGLAQETQYF.

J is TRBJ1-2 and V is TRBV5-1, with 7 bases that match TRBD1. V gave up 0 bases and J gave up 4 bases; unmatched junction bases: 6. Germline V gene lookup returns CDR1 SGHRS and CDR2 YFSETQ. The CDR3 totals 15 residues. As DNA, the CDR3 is TGCGCCAGCAGCTTGGATCCCGCAGGGGGCTATGGCTACACCTTC. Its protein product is CASSLDPAGGYGYTF.

The CDR3 loop reads CASSLEGTVSYEQYF. The CDR3 region has the DNA TGCGCCAGCAGCTTGGAAGGGACGGTGTCCTACGAGCAGTACTTC. V usage is TRBV5-1 and J usage is TRBJ2-7, with D tentatively TRBD1 or TRBD2 (5 bases each). Germline loops: CDR1 SGHRS, CDR2 YFSETQ. The CDR3 covers 15 residues. Trimming removed 0 bases at V and 1 base at J, with 11 bases between.

The CDR3: CASSVGGTDTQYF. As DNA, the CDR3 is TGTGCCAGCAGCGTCGGGGGCACAGATACGCAGTATTTT. This rearrangement joins TRBV9 to TRBJ2-3, with a tentative D call TRBD2 (5 bases). Germline V gene lookup returns CDR1 SGDLS and CDR2 YYNGEE. V dropped 2 bases and J dropped 1 base, with 5 bases sitting between them. This CDR3 region has 13 residues.

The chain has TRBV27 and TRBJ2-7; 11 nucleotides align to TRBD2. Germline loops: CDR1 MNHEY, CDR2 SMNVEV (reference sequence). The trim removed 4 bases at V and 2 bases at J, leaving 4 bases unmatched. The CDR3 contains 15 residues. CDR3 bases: TGTGCCAGCAGTTCACGACTAGCGGGGACCTACGAGCAGTACTTC. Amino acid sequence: CASSSRLAGTYEQYF.

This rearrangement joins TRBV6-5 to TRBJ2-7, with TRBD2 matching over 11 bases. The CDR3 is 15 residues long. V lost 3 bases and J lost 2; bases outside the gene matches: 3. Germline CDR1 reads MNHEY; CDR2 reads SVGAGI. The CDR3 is CASSYSLAGAYEQYF. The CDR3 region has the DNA TGTGCCAGCAGTTATTCACTAGCGGGAGCCTACGAGCAGTACTTC.

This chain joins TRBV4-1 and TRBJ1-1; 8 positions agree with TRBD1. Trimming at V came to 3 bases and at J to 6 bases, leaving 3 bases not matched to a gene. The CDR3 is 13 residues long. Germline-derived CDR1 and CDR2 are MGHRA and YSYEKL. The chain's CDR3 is CASSQDRDPEAFF. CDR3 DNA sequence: TGCGCCAGCAGCCAGGACAGGGACCCTGAAGCTTTCTTT.